One sample yielded the 9 T cell receptor beta chains listed below, sequenced in a study of human T cells and chemical hapten exposure. TCRdb redid the calling of the RACE reads with MiXCR, one entry per CDR3 protein. The table has about 77,000 distinct CDR3 sequences, 8.5% to 9.5% seen once. Indicated time point: healthy volunteer bleed at 6 weeks. The total RNA was obtained from whole blood that was not fractionated. Sequencing was done on a sample of whole blood. Every receptor here comes from a female donor in good health. Some clones in this sample may be carry-over from other donors' samples.

This chain joins TRBV10-3 and TRBJ1-2; D unclear. The germline CDR1 and CDR2 sequences are ENHRY and SYGVKD. Deletions cut 3 bases from V and 8 bases from J, with 22 bases between. The CDR3 has 16 amino acids. The chain's CDR3 is CAISEGPGGFVDGYTF. In DNA, the CDR3 is TGTGCCATCAGTGAAGGTCCTGGCGGGTTTGTGGACGGCTACACCTTC.

This clonotype appeared many times. The rearrangement joins TRBV18 to TRBJ2-1; the D is unclear. CDR3 size: 15 residues. V gave up 3 bases and J gave up 0 bases, with 9 bases separating them. Germline CDR1 KGHSH, CDR2 LQKENI. As DNA, the CDR3 is TGTGCCAGCTCACCGTTCAGGAGCTCCTACAATGAGCAGTTCTTC. Amino acid sequence: CASSPFRSSYNEQFF.

This clonotype was found many times. V is TRBV3-1 and J is TRBJ1-2; 7 nucleotides line up with TRBD1. Germline V lookup: CDR1 LGHDT, CDR2 YNNKEL (reference sequence). Trimming took 2 bases from V and 4 from J; bases not matched to a gene: 10. The CDR3 has 16 residues. Here the CDR3 DNA reads TGTGCCAGCAGCCAATGGGATGACCGGGACAGCTATGGCTACACCTTC. Translated: CASSQWDDRDSYGYTF.

Ten or more counts support this clonotype. The gene calls are TRBV6-4 and TRBJ2-3, with D possibly matching TRBD2 (5 bases). The V end was cut by 4 bases, the J end by 4 bases, with 9 bases between. Germline CDR1 reads MRHNA; CDR2 reads SNTAGT. The CDR3 loop spans 13 amino acids. The CDR3 loop is CASSAPGSDTQYF. The DNA for the CDR3 is TGTGCCAGCAGTGCCCCGGGGTCAGATACGCAGTATTTT.

This clonotype came up many times. This CDR3 reads CASTPTGGNFFGANVLTF. The CDR3 DNA reads TGTGCCAGCACTCCGACAGGGGGCAATTTCTTTGGGGCCAACGTCCTGACTTTC. This chain uses TRBV6-6 with TRBJ2-6; 10 nucleotides match TRBD1. The V segment lost 7 bases and the J segment 3 bases; nucleotides outside the gene matches: 12. Germline-derived CDR1 and CDR2 are MNHNY and SVGAGI (reference sequence). The CDR3 length is 18 residues.

This clonotype was counted between two and nine times. The CDR3 protein is CASIIRPGGSYEQYF. DNA for the CDR3: TGTGCCAGCATCATCCGGCCGGGGGGTTCCTACGAGCAGTACTTC. The chain joins TRBV7-2 to TRBJ2-7; 7 bases map to TRBD2. The germline gives CDR1 SGHTA, CDR2 FQGNSA. CDR3 length equals 15 residues. V lost 7 bases and J lost 1; bases outside the gene matches: 10. Together with reference TRBV7-2 and TRBJ2-7, the CDR3 gives the full variable domain: GAGVSQSPSNKVTEKGKDVELRCDPISGHTALYWYRQSLGQGLEFLIYFQGNSAPDKSGLPSDRFSAERTGGSVSTLTIQRTQQEDSAVYLCASIIRPGGSYEQYFGPGTRLTVT.

This clonotype has just a few counts. The chain is built from TRBV2 and TRBJ2-3; D gene unclear. V dropped 4 bases and J dropped 2 bases, with 4 bases sitting between them. Germline CDR1 is SNHLY and CDR2 is FYNNEI. The CDR3 runs to 12 residues. Written as DNA, the CDR3 is TGTGCCAGCAGTGGATTCACAGATACGCAGTATTTT. This sequence encodes CASSGFTDTQYF. The full variable domain, rest sourced from reference TRBV2 and TRBJ2-3, is EPEVTQTPSHQVTQMGQEVILRCVPISNHLYFYWYRQILGQKVEFLVSFYNNEISEKSEIFDDQFSVERPDGSNFTLKIRSTKLEDSAMYFCASSGFTDTQYFGPGTRLTVL.

The sample holds many counts of this clonotype. The rearrangement joins TRBV12-3 or TRBV12-4 to TRBJ2-7, with TRBD1 as a possible D gene (5 bases). V was cut by 4 bases and J by 2 bases, with 12 bases left in between. The CDR3 has 14 amino acids. The CDR3 DNA reads as TGTGCCAGCAGTTCAAGCAGGGCAACCTACGAGCAGTACTTC. It yields the protein CASSSSRATYEQYF.

This clonotype showed up many times. The chain carries TRBV12-2 and TRBJ1-2. TRBV12-2 is annotated as a pseudogene. The CDR3 has 15 residues. In DNA form, the CDR3 reads TGTGCAAGTCGCTTAGAGGTCAGGAGGGACTATGGCTACACCTTC. Encoded protein: CASRLEVRRDYGYTF.